The 28 T cell receptor beta chains below come from one sample, sequenced in a study of technical replicates of blood from a handful of donors. Some clones are missing from TCRdb's copy, which holds only in-frame ones; the method was immunoSEQ multiplex PCR. The sample contains 100,000 or so clones, over 85% of which appear only once. The specimen sequenced was T cells isolated from PBMCs. These receptors came from a human donor in good health.

V is TRBV5-4 and J is TRBJ2-1; perhaps TRBD2 as D (6 bases). Germline CDR1 reads SGHNT; CDR2 reads YYREEE (reference sequence). This CDR3 is built from 16 residues. Trimming cost V 0 bases and J 2 bases, with 12 bases left between them. The CDR3 coding sequence is TGTGCCAGCAGCTTGGATCGGGGGAGCCCCTACAATGAGCAGTTCTTC. Protein product: CASSLDRGSPYNEQFF.

This rearrangement joins TRBV6-6 to TRBJ2-5; TRBD2 aligns across 12 bases. CDR3 length: 15 residues. Germline V gives CDR1 MNHNY, CDR2 SVGAGI (reference sequence). With V trimmed by 7 bases and J by 4 bases, 7 bases remained unmatched. For the CDR3, the DNA is TGTGCCAGCACACTAGCGGGAGGTGGGGGAGAGACCCAGTACTTC. Translated: CASTLAGGGGETQYF.

The V call is TRBV11-2, the J call TRBJ1-2; 12 bases agree with TRBD1. The CDR3 has 14 amino acids. Germline CDR1 and CDR2: SGHAT and FQNNGV. V lost 4 bases, J lost 13 bases, and 10 bases stayed unmatched. CDR3 in DNA: TGTGCCAGCAGCTCCGGGACAGGGGGCTTCTTTAGCACCTTC. The encoded protein is CASSSGTGGFFSTF.

The chain is built from TRBV2 and TRBJ2-5; D is perhaps TRBD2 (5 bases). The germline gives CDR1 SNHLY, CDR2 FYNNEI. The CDR3 contains 12 residues. Trimming left V 10 bases short and J 4 bases short, with 13 bases between. CDR3 sequence reads: CATALGVETQYF. The CDR3 bases are TGTGCCACCGCACTAGGAGTAGAGACCCAGTACTTC.

CDR3 DNA: TGTGCCAGCGCAGACAGCCACCCGTTCTACGAGCAGTACTTC. Amino acids: CASADSHPFYEQYF. The J gene is TRBJ2-7, the V gene TRBV28, with D perhaps matching TRBD1 (5 bases). Trimming cost V 8 bases and J 3 bases, with 17 bases left between them. CDR1 MDHEN and CDR2 SYDVKM come from the germline V gene. This CDR3 is 14 amino acids long. Complete variable domain (other parts from reference TRBV28 and TRBJ2-7): DVKVTQSSRYLVKRTGEKVFLECVQDMDHENMFWYRQDPGLGLRLIYFSYDVKMKEKGDIPEGYSVSREKKERFSLILESASTNQTSMYLCASADSHPFYEQYFGPGTRLTVT.

This chain uses TRBV6-6 with TRBJ2-5; 9 bases are shared with TRBD2. The germline gives CDR1 MNHNY, CDR2 SVGAGI (reference sequence). CDR3 length equals 16 residues. V trimming: 2 bases; J trimming: 3 bases; junction bases outside the gene matches: 7. This chain's CDR3 is CASSYLLAGNKETQYF. The CDR3 nucleotides read TGTGCCAGCAGTTACCTCCTAGCGGGGAATAAAGAGACCCAGTACTTC.

In this sample, this clone turned up once. The chain employs TRBV2 and TRBJ1-2; 12 positions match TRBD1. In germline, CDR1 is SNHLY, CDR2 FYNNEI. This CDR3 spans 16 amino acids. J gave up 3 bases and V 4 bases, and 6 bases lay outside the gene matches. CDR3 DNA: TGTGCCAGCAGTGCGATGGGACAGGGGGCCTACTATGGCTACACCTTC. Amino acids: CASSAMGQGAYYGYTF. Drawing the rest from reference TRBV2 and TRBJ1-2, the complete variable domain is EPEVTQTPSHQVTQMGQEVILRCVPISNHLYFYWYRQILGQKVEFLVSFYNNEISEKSEIFDDQFSVERPDGSNFTLKIRSTKLEDSAMYFCASSAMGQGAYYGYTFGSGTRLTVV.

This rearrangement joins TRBV2 to TRBJ1-1; 10 bases are a match to TRBD1. This CDR3 region has 15 residues. The junction had 9 bases not matched to a gene; V was cut back by 5 bases and J by 6 bases. Germline CDR1 SNHLY, CDR2 FYNNEI. The CDR3 here is CASSLWDRGAAEAFF. CDR3 bases: TGTGCCAGCAGTCTCTGGGACAGGGGAGCGGCTGAAGCTTTCTTT.

The chain uses TRBV6-6 and TRBJ2-7; D is possibly TRBD1 (6 bases). The CDR3 runs to 14 residues. CDR1 is MNHNY, CDR2 SVGAGI, per germline (reference sequence). With 2 bases removed from V and 2 bases from J, the gap between germline ends came to 10 bases. The CDR3: CASSYIGGTYEQYF. In nucleotides, the CDR3 is TGTGCCAGCAGTTACATAGGGGGAACCTACGAGCAGTACTTC.

The J gene is TRBJ1-3, the V gene TRBV11-2, with no clear D. Germline CDR1 SGHAT, CDR2 FQNNGV. The V and J ends lost 5 bases and 2 bases respectively, with 16 bases between them. The CDR3 runs 16 residues. The CDR3 spells CASSQVRGRTGNTIYF. DNA of the CDR3: TGTGCCAGCAGCCAAGTGCGGGGTAGAACTGGAAACACCATATATTTT.

This clone was seen just once. This sample includes further DNA sequences coding for the same CDR3. The chain uses TRBV19 and TRBJ2-7; D call uncertain. CDR1 LNHDA and CDR2 SQIVND come from the germline V gene (reference sequence). Trimming pared 4 bases from V and 0 bases from J, leaving 4 bases between. This CDR3 contains 12 residues. The DNA for the CDR3 is TGTGCCAGTAGTACGAGCTCCTACGAGCAGTACTTC. Translating it yields CASSTSSYEQYF.

This clone was counted between two and nine times. The V and J genes are TRBV10-3 and TRBJ2-3; D ambiguous. CDR1 is ENHRY and CDR2 is SYGVKD in the germline V gene. The length of the CDR3 is 12 residues. Between the trimmed V and J ends, which lost 5 bases and 6 bases, there was a span of 9 bases. The CDR3 DNA follows: TGTGCCATCAGTAACTATGGGGATACGCAGTATTTT. It is translated as CAISNYGDTQYF.

The CDR3: CASSGRFAGVPYF. The CDR3 nucleotides read TGTGCCAGCAGTGGAAGGTTTGCGGGAGTTCCGTATTTT. The chain employs TRBV5-6 and TRBJ2-3; 7 bases agree with TRBD2. Germline CDR1 is SGHDT and CDR2 is YYEEEE. Trimming at V came to 5 bases and at J to 14 bases, leaving 14 bases not matched to a gene. The CDR3 length is 13 residues.

J is TRBJ2-5 and V is TRBV19; D is undetermined. This CDR3 has 14 amino acids. CDR1 LNHDA and CDR2 SQIVND come from the germline V gene (reference sequence). V was clipped by 5 bases and J by 4 bases, with 14 bases between them. CDR3 in amino acids: CASSPRGVGETQYF. As DNA, the CDR3 is TGTGCCAGTAGTCCCCGAGGTGTAGGAGAGACCCAGTACTTC.

V is TRBV9 and J is TRBJ1-2; 7 bases match TRBD1. V dropped 7 bases and J dropped 0; count of bases not matched to a gene: 6. From germline, CDR1 is SGDLS and CDR2 YYNGEE. The CDR3 sequence is 14 residues long. CDR3 loop: CASAFGTANYGYTF. DNA of the CDR3: TGTGCCAGCGCCTTCGGGACAGCTAACTATGGCTACACCTTC.

This chain joins TRBV2 and TRBJ1-1; TRBD1 might be the D (5 bases). This CDR3 is built from 12 residues. Germline V lookup: CDR1 SNHLY, CDR2 FYNNEI. Trimming removed 6 bases at V and 6 bases at J, with 11 bases between. The CDR3 reads CASRIQGPEAFF. The CDR3 nucleotides are TGTGCCAGCAGAATCCAGGGTCCTGAAGCTTTCTTT.

V usage is TRBV29-1 and J usage is TRBJ1-1, with D uncertain. Germline-derived CDR1 and CDR2 are SQVTM and ANQGSEA. V dropped 2 bases and J dropped 0 bases, with 7 bases sitting between them. The CDR3 contains 13 residues. CDR3 sequence (DNA): TGCAGCGTTGAAAGGCGGATGAACACTGAAGCTTTCTTT. It translates to CSVERRMNTEAFF.

The genes are TRBV11-2 and TRBJ2-1, with D tentatively TRBD2 (6 bases). The CDR3 is made up of 16 amino acids. V shed 6 bases and J shed 3 bases, with 18 bases lying between them. CDR1 is SGHAT and CDR2 is FQNNGV in the germline V gene. The CDR3 loop is CASRRDRDSYYNEQFF. CDR3 in DNA: TGTGCCAGCAGGCGGGATCGGGACTCATACTACAATGAGCAGTTCTTC.

The table lists this clone with a count of one. CDR3 sequence reads: CASSAIGMGARRPYEQYF. In nucleotides, the CDR3 is TGTGCCAGCAGCGCCATAGGGATGGGGGCCCGCCGACCCTACGAGCAGTACTTC. This sequence joins TRBV13 and TRBJ2-7; D may be TRBD1 (6 bases). Germline V gene data show CDR1 as PRHDT and CDR2 as FYEKMQ (reference sequence). This CDR3 region has 18 residues. The V end lost 5 bases, the J end lost 2 bases, and 25 bases lay between the germline ends.

The chain carries TRBV7-9 and TRBJ1-1, with D uncertain. V was pared by 3 bases and J by 6 bases, with 11 bases between. The CDR3 consists of 13 residues. The germline gives CDR1 SEHNR, CDR2 FQNEAQ (reference sequence). CDR3 coding DNA: TGTGCCAGCAGCTTCCGGGGTGAGCCTGAAGCTTTCTTT. Amino acids: CASSFRGEPEAFF.

The chain uses TRBV6-5 and TRBJ1-2; D not certain. The germline CDR1 and CDR2 sequences are MNHEY and SVGAGI. CDR3 length: 15 amino acids. Deletions cut 2 bases from V and 3 bases from J, with 13 bases between. CDR3 in DNA: TGTGCCAGCAGTTACCGGGGAGGGTGGGACTATGGCTACACCTTC. This gives the protein CASSYRGGWDYGYTF.

The chain combines TRBV4-1 with TRBJ2-1; TRBD2 matches at 11 bases. V dropped 4 bases and J dropped 6; count of bases not matched to a gene: 8. The CDR3 consists of 16 residues. CDR1 MGHRA and CDR2 YSYEKL come from the germline V gene. The CDR3 DNA sequence: TGCGCCAGCAGCCCGCATTTAGCGGGGGGGTTCAATGAGCAGTTCTTC. Amino acid sequence: CASSPHLAGGFNEQFF.

CDR3 DNA sequence: TGCGCCAGCAGCTTGGTACAAAGCACTGAAGCTTTCTTT. Translated: CASSLVQSTEAFF. The rearrangement joins TRBV5-1 to TRBJ1-1; D not certain. CDR1 is SGHRS and CDR2 is YFSETQ in the germline V gene. V dropped 0 bases and J dropped 4 bases, with 7 bases sitting between them. This CDR3 region has 13 residues. Full variable domain (outside the CDR3, taken from reference TRBV5-1 and TRBJ1-1): KAGVTQTPRYLIKTRGQQVTLSCSPISGHRSVSWYQQTPGQGLQFLFEYFSETQRNKGNFPGRFSGRQFSNSRSEMNVSTLELGDSALYLCASSLVQSTEAFFGQGTRLTVV.

This clone was detected only once. The V call is TRBV7-8, the J call TRBJ1-5; D gene ambiguous. In germline, CDR1 is SGHVS, CDR2 FQNEAQ. Trimming took off 5 bases at V and 6 bases at J, with 14 bases between the two ends. This CDR3 spans 14 amino acids. CDR3 residues: CASSLLGGAQPQHF. In nucleotides, the CDR3 is TGTGCCAGCAGCCTACTGGGTGGAGCTCAGCCCCAGCATTTT.

The chain carries TRBV5-4 and TRBJ2-1; 9 bases are shared with TRBD1. Trimming removed 9 bases from V and 1 base from J; junction bases left unmatched: 17. CDR1 is SGHNT and CDR2 is YYREEE in the germline V gene (reference sequence). The CDR3 spans 18 residues. In DNA, the CDR3 is TGTGCCACCCAGTCGGGATTAACAGGGGGCGCGTCCTACAATGAGCAGTTCTTC. This sequence encodes CATQSGLTGGASYNEQFF.

This chain connects TRBV9 to TRBJ2-5, with D perhaps TRBD2 (7 bases). The V end was cut by 3 bases, the J end by 5 bases, with 17 bases between. Germline V CDR1 and CDR2: SGDLS, YYNGEE. This CDR3 contains 15 residues. This CDR3 is CASSGEGGFWETQYF. The CDR3 DNA reads TGTGCCAGCAGCGGGGAGGGGGGGTTTTGGGAGACCCAGTACTTC.

V is TRBV5-1 and J is TRBJ2-1; 8 bases fit TRBD1. This CDR3 region has 15 residues. Germline CDR1 and CDR2: SGHRS and YFSETQ. V was pared by 0 bases and J by 10 bases, with 9 bases of the junction left unmatched. The CDR3 DNA follows: TGCGCCAGCAGCTTGGCCAGGACAGGGCAAGGAGAGCAGTTCTTC. This codes for CASSLARTGQGEQFF.

This clone was seen a single time. The V gene is TRBV6-1, the J gene TRBJ2-7; possible D gene TRBD2, 5 bases. Trimming pared 5 bases from V and 3 bases from J, leaving 11 bases between. The CDR3 consists of 13 residues. Germline V gene sequence: CDR1 MNHNS, CDR2 SASEGT. CDR3 sequence (DNA): TGTGCCAGCAGTCAAGGACGGGGCTACGAGCAGTACTTC. It is translated as CASSQGRGYEQYF.